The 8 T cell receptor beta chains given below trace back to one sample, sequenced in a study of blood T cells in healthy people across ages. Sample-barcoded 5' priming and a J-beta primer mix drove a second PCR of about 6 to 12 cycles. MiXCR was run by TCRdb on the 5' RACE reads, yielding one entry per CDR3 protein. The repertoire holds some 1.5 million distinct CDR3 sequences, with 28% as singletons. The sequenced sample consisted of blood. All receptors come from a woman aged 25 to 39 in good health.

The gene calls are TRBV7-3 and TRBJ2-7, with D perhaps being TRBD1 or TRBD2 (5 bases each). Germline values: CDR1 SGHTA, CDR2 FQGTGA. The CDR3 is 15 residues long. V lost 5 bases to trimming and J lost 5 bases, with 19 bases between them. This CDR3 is CASSPSAGTVNEQYF. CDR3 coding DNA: TGTGCCAGCAGCCCGAGTGCCGGGACCGTCAACGAGCAGTACTTC. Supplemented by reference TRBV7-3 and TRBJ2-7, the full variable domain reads GAGVSQTPSNKVTEKGKYVELRCDPISGHTALYWYRQSLGQGPEFLIYFQGTGAADDSGLPNDRFFAVRPEGSVSTLKIQRTERGDSAVYLCASSPSAGTVNEQYFGPGTRLTVT.

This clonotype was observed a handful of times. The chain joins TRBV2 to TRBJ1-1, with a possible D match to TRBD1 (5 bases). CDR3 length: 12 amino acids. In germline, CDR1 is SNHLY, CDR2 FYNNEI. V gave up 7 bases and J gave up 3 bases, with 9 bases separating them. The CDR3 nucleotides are TGTGCCAGCACTCAGGGAGACACTGAAGCTTTCTTT. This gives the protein CASTQGDTEAFF.

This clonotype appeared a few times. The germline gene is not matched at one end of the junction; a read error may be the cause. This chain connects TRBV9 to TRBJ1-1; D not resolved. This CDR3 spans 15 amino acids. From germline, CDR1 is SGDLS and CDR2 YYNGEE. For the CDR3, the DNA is TGTGCCAGCAGCGTAGAATCCCCGTCCGGTACTGAATCTTTCTTT. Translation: CASSVESPSGTESFF.

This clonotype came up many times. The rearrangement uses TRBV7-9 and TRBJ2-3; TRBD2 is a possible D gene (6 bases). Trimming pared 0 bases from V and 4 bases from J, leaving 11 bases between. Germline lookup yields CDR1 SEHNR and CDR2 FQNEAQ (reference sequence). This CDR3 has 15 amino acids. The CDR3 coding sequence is TGTGCCAGCAGCTTAGCGTGGAGGGGCGCAGATACGCAGTATTTT. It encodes CASSLAWRGADTQYF.

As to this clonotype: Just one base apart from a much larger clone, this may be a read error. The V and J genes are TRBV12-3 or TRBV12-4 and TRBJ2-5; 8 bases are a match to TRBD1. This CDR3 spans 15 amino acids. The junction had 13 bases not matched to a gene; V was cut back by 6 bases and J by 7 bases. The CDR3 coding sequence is TGTGCCAGCAGCAGCGGACAGGGAAATCGAGGGACCCAGTACTTC. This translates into CASSSGQGNRGTQYF.

The CDR3 DNA reads as TGCGCCAGCAGAGAGTTTGGCCCAACCTACGAGCAGTACTTC. This sequence encodes CASREFGPTYEQYF. The genes are TRBV5-1 and TRBJ2-7, with D unclear. The CDR3 covers 14 residues. CDR1 is SGHRS and CDR2 is YFSETQ in the germline V gene. V lost 5 bases and J 2 bases, leaving 14 bases between the germline ends. Complete variable domain (other parts from reference TRBV5-1 and TRBJ2-7): KAGVTQTPRYLIKTRGQQVTLSCSPISGHRSVSWYQQTPGQGLQFLFEYFSETQRNKGNFPGRFSGRQFSNSRSEMNVSTLELGDSALYLCASREFGPTYEQYFGPGTRLTVT.

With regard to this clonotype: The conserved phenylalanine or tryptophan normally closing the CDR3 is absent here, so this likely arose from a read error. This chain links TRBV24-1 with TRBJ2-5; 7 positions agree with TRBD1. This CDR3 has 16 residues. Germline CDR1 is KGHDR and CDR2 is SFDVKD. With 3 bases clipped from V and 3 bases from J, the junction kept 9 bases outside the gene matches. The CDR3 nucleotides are TGTGCCACCAGTGATCCTGGGGAAACAGGGGAAGAGACCCAGTACTGC. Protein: CATSDPGETGEETQYC.

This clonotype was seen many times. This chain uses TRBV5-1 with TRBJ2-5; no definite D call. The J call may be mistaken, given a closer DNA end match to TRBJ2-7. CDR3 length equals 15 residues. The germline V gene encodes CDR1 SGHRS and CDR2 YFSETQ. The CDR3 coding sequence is TGCGCCAGCAAATCCCTCGGACCCCAAGGTGGCGAGCAGTACTTC. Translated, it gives CASKSLGPQGGEQYF.